This T cell receptor (beta chain) was recorded in a study of blood T cells in healthy people across ages. Individuals who donated were healthy Caucasians from Russia aged about 6 to 90. Each sample provided at least 5 micrograms of extracted total RNA. Regarding this clonotype: Its antigen is not identified.

PCR was performed a second time for about 6 to 12 cycles using a sample-barcoded 5' primer and a J-beta primer mix. TCRdb redid the calling of the 5' RACE reads with MiXCR, one entry per CDR3 protein. The sample includes 550,000 to 750,000 distinct CDR3 sequences, about 21% of them seen just once. Germline-derived CDR1 and CDR2 are SNHLY and FYNNEI. The CDR3 consists of 13 residues. Between the trimmed V and J ends, which lost 4 bases and 6 bases, there was a span of 11 bases. Study-wide points: Per million T cells, TCR beta diversity dropped roughly linearly as age increased.

Specimen: blood. The chain links TRBV2 to TRBJ2-3, with D perhaps matching TRBD2 (5 bases). The sequence derives from a man between 65 and 85 years old in good health. The CDR3: CASSARGMDTQYF. CDR3 nucleotides: TGTGCCAGCAGTGCCCGGGGTATGGATACGCAGTATTTT.